These 32 T cell receptor beta chains share one sample of origin, sequenced in a study of radiotherapy plus CTLA-4 blockade in lung cancer. Data came from immunoSEQ multiplex PCR; TCRdb stores just in-frame clones and leaves some out. In the table there are over 12,000 clones, around 87% of which are singletons. The starting material was peripheral blood, obtained from a patient treated with radiotherapy plus ipilimumab. These TCRs come from a human donor with non-small cell lung cancer that progressed on radiotherapy plus ipilimumab. Some clones in this sample may be carry-over from other donors' samples.

The CDR3 sequence: CASSPDRGGQPQHF. The CDR3 DNA reads TGTGCCAGCAGCCCCGACAGGGGCGGACAGCCCCAGCATTTT. This chain uses TRBV6-6 with TRBJ1-5, with TRBD1 matching 8 bases. Losses at the gene ends were 6 bases for V and 7 bases for J; bases not matched to a gene: 8. The CDR3 consists of 14 residues. Germline CDR1 reads MNHNY; CDR2 reads SVGAGI (reference sequence).

CDR3 protein: CAISVGGRGANTGELFF. The CDR3 DNA follows: TGTGCCATCAGTGTTGGGGGACGGGGGGCAAACACCGGGGAGCTGTTTTTT. V gene TRBV10-3 combines with J gene TRBJ2-2, with D perhaps TRBD2 (7 bases). This CDR3 comprises 17 residues. The V gene lost 4 bases and the J gene lost 2 bases, with 17 bases spanning the gap. Germline V gene data show CDR1 as ENHRY and CDR2 as SYGVKD.

The gene calls are TRBV12-5 and TRBJ2-3; 8 bases map to TRBD1. The CDR3 covers 21 residues. The V gene's germline CDR1 is LGHNT and CDR2 FRNRAP. The V and J ends lost 0 bases and 0 bases, in that order; junction bases with no gene match: 17. CDR3: CASGLVLRTGTFKGSTDTQYF. CDR3 DNA: TGTGCTAGTGGTTTGGTACTTAGGACAGGGACCTTCAAGGGCAGCACAGATACGCAGTATTTT.

The J gene is TRBJ2-3, the V gene TRBV19, with TRBD2 as a possible D gene (7 bases). The CDR3 is 15 amino acids. Germline CDR1 reads LNHDA; CDR2 reads SQIVND (reference sequence). Trimming took 3 bases from V and 4 from J, leaving 14 bases between them. CDR3 in amino acids: CASSIEGGRPDTQYF. CDR3 coding DNA: TGTGCCAGTAGTATCGAGGGGGGGAGGCCAGATACGCAGTATTTT.

This clone was observed a handful of times. The chain recombines TRBV7-8 with TRBJ1-5; TRBD1 matches 7 bases. Trimming cost V 1 base and J 5 bases; bases outside gene matches: 5. Per the germline V gene, CDR1 is SGHVS and CDR2 is FQNEAQ. The CDR3 is made up of 15 amino acids. For the CDR3, the DNA is TGTGCCAGCAGCTTAGAGACAGGGATGGATCAGCCCCAGCATTTT. Its protein is CASSLETGMDQPQHF.

The chain joins TRBV5-1 to TRBJ2-7, with TRBD1 as a possible D gene (5 bases). V was shortened by 4 bases and J by 3 bases, with 8 bases between the two germline ends. This CDR3 contains 12 residues. Germline V gene lookup returns CDR1 SGHRS and CDR2 YFSETQ. The CDR3 loop is CASSDSYYEQYF. The CDR3 DNA is TGCGCCAGCAGCGACAGCTACTACGAGCAGTACTTC. The full variable domain, in which reference TRBV5-1 and TRBJ2-7 provide the parts outside the CDR3, is KAGVTQTPRYLIKTRGQQVTLSCSPISGHRSVSWYQQTPGQGLQFLFEYFSETQRNKGNFPGRFSGRQFSNSRSEMNVSTLELGDSALYLCASSDSYYEQYFGPGTRLTVT.

The rearrangement links TRBV5-1 to TRBJ2-2, with TRBD1 matching 9 bases. Germline V gene data show CDR1 as SGHRS and CDR2 as YFSETQ. This CDR3 has 14 amino acids. V lost 4 bases, J lost 8 bases, and 6 bases stayed unmatched. The CDR3 bases are TGCGCCAGCAGCCCTGGGACAGGGAATGGGGAGCTGTTTTTT. Protein sequence: CASSPGTGNGELFF.

The V gene is TRBV5-1, the J gene TRBJ2-2, with D perhaps matching TRBD1 (6 bases). The ends were cut back, 5 bases at V and 8 bases at J, with 19 bases in the middle. The CDR3 has 15 amino acids. Germline V gives CDR1 SGHRS, CDR2 YFSETQ. The CDR3 spells CASRGGGAETGELFF. DNA for the CDR3: TGCGCCAGCAGGGGTGGGGGCGCCGAGACTGGGGAGCTGTTTTTT. The entire variable domain, with the rest obtained from reference TRBV5-1 and TRBJ2-2, is as follows: KAGVTQTPRYLIKTRGQQVTLSCSPISGHRSVSWYQQTPGQGLQFLFEYFSETQRNKGNFPGRFSGRQFSNSRSEMNVSTLELGDSALYLCASRGGGAETGELFFGEGSRLTVL.

The chain couples TRBV6-5 to TRBJ2-2; TRBD1 matches 11 bases. V shed 6 bases and J 7 bases; nucleotides not matched to a gene: 7. The length of the CDR3 is 15 residues. Germline CDR1 and CDR2: MNHEY and SVGAGI. CDR3 region: CASSGTGGNGGELFF. CDR3 DNA: TGTGCCAGCAGCGGGACAGGGGGTAATGGCGGGGAGCTGTTTTTT.

The J gene is TRBJ2-3, the V gene TRBV18, with a weak D call TRBD2 (5 bases). CDR1 is KGHSH and CDR2 is LQKENI in the germline V gene. The CDR3 runs 20 residues. V lost 0 bases to trimming and J lost 2 bases, with 24 bases between them. CDR3 loop: CASSPPFLVGADPLTDTQYF. The CDR3 coding sequence is TGTGCCAGCTCACCACCGTTTCTGGTCGGAGCGGACCCCCTCACAGATACGCAGTATTTT.

The chain uses TRBV29-1 and TRBJ2-3; 11 bases are shared with TRBD2. From germline, CDR1 is SQVTM and CDR2 ANQGSEA. The CDR3 totals 14 residues. V lost 6 bases, J lost 3 bases, and 5 bases stayed unmatched. CDR3 sequence: CSVGASGRTDTQYF. The DNA for the CDR3 is TGCAGCGTGGGCGCTAGCGGGAGGACAGATACGCAGTATTTT.

V gene TRBV5-6 combines with J gene TRBJ1-3, with D possibly TRBD1 on 5 matching bases. V was cut by 4 bases and J by 2 bases, with 16 bases left in between. In germline, CDR1 is SGHDT, CDR2 YYEEEE. The CDR3 covers 16 residues. The DNA for the CDR3 is TGTGCCAGCAGCACCACCGGGACTCTCGCTGGAAACACCATATATTTT. Its protein product is CASSTTGTLAGNTIYF.

This clone appeared a few times. The rearrangement joins TRBV25-1 to TRBJ1-2, with 7 bases identical to TRBD1. V was pared by 5 bases and J by 2 bases, with 2 bases of the junction left unmatched. The germline gives CDR1 MGHDK, CDR2 SYGVNS. The CDR3 extends over 13 amino acids. The CDR3 spells CASSLGGNYGYTF. CDR3 coding DNA: TGTGCCAGCAGTCTAGGGGGCAACTATGGCTACACCTTC.

This clone has only one observation. This chain uses TRBV9 with TRBJ2-1; 11 nucleotides line up with TRBD2. The germline V gene has CDR1 SGDLS and CDR2 YYNGEE. V was pared by 2 bases and J by 7 bases, with 5 bases of the junction left unmatched. The CDR3 consists of 15 residues. The CDR3 region is CASSVTSGSENEQFF. CDR3 DNA sequence: TGTGCCAGCAGCGTTACTAGCGGGAGCGAGAATGAGCAGTTCTTC.

The rearrangement links TRBV19 to TRBJ1-4; D is unclear. This CDR3 has 15 amino acids. V was shortened by 6 bases and J by 1 base, with 12 bases between the two germline ends. The V gene's germline CDR1 is LNHDA and CDR2 SQIVND (reference sequence). The CDR3 loop is CASSPVGETNEKLFF. The CDR3 DNA is TGTGCCAGTAGCCCGGTCGGTGAAACTAATGAAAAACTGTTTTTT.

The CDR3 DNA reads TGCGCCAGCAGCTCTATGACTACCCACGAGCAGTACTTC. Its protein product is CASSSMTTHEQYF. The gene calls are TRBV5-1 and TRBJ2-7; a weak D match, TRBD2 (5 bases). V shed 3 bases and J shed 5 bases, with 12 bases lying between them. CDR1 and CDR2 (germline): SGHRS, YFSETQ. The CDR3 runs to 13 residues. The full variable domain, in which reference TRBV5-1 and TRBJ2-7 provide the parts outside the CDR3, is KAGVTQTPRYLIKTRGQQVTLSCSPISGHRSVSWYQQTPGQGLQFLFEYFSETQRNKGNFPGRFSGRQFSNSRSEMNVSTLELGDSALYLCASSSMTTHEQYFGPGTRLTVT.

The rearrangement uses TRBV14 and TRBJ2-6; D remains unclear. From germline, CDR1 is SGHDN and CDR2 FVKESK. The CDR3 runs to 15 residues. V shed 1 base and J shed 4 bases, with 8 bases lying between them. The CDR3 DNA sequence: TGTGCCAGCAGCCAAGGCGGTTCGGGGGCCAACGTCCTGACTTTC. Translating gives CASSQGGSGANVLTF.

Notes on this clone: Other DNA sequences from this sample encode an identical CDR3 as well. The chain uses TRBV27 and TRBJ2-7; D unresolved. Looked up from germline, CDR1 is MNHEY and CDR2 is SMNVEV (reference sequence). V was trimmed by 7 bases and J by 7 bases, leaving 11 bases between them. CDR3 length: 11 amino acids. CDR3 amino acids: CASTRGVEQYF. CDR3 DNA: TGTGCCAGCACCCGCGGTGTTGAGCAGTACTTC.

This clone occurred once. The rearrangement joins TRBV30 to TRBJ2-1; 8 bases line up with TRBD2. The CDR3 runs to 15 residues. CDR1 and CDR2 from the germline V gene are GTSNPN and SVGIG (reference sequence). The J segment lost 6 bases and the V segment lost 0 bases, leaving 7 bases of the junction unmatched. The CDR3 here is CAWSVNGGAINEQFF. The CDR3 DNA sequence: TGTGCCTGGAGTGTAAACGGGGGGGCCATCAATGAGCAGTTCTTC. The full variable domain, with the rest looked up from reference TRBV30 and TRBJ2-1, is SQTIHQWPATLVQPVGSPLSLECTVEGTSNPNLYWYRQAAGRGLQLLFYSVGIGQISSEVPQNLSASRPQDRQFILSSKKLLLSDSGFYLCAWSVNGGAINEQFFGPGTRLTVL.

V and J are TRBV6-1 and TRBJ1-2; D may be TRBD1 (6 bases). Germline values: CDR1 MNHNS, CDR2 SASEGT. CDR3 length: 13 residues. The V gene lost 7 bases and the J gene lost 8 bases, with 17 bases spanning the gap. CDR3 in amino acids: CASTINRAGGYTF. The CDR3 DNA reads TGTGCCAGCACTATTAACAGGGCTGGGGGCTACACCTTC.

CDR3 nucleotide sequence: TGTGCCAGCAGGACGGGACTGACCTATGGCTACACCTTC. Translation gives CASRTGLTYGYTF. The genes are TRBV28 and TRBJ1-2; D is perhaps TRBD1 (5 bases). V lost 6 bases and J lost 4, with 12 bases in between. This CDR3 has 13 residues. In germline, CDR1 is MDHEN, CDR2 SYDVKM.

J is TRBJ1-2 and V is TRBV25-1; 8 bases align to TRBD1. The length of the CDR3 is 15 residues. V shed 3 bases and J 6 bases; nucleotides not matched to a gene: 9. Per germline, CDR1 MGHDK and CDR2 SYGVNS. CDR3 loop: CASSEAGQGKNGYTF. The DNA for the CDR3 is TGTGCCAGCAGTGAGGCTGGACAGGGAAAGAATGGCTACACCTTC.

The chain couples TRBV7-2 to TRBJ2-7, with 8 bases aligning to TRBD1. The V gene end was trimmed by 4 bases and the J gene end by 7 bases; junction bases not matched to a gene: 15. Germline lookup yields CDR1 SGHTA and CDR2 FQGNSA. The CDR3 covers 16 residues. CDR3 protein: CASSSPAGGVVGEQYF. The CDR3 region has the DNA TGTGCCAGCAGCTCCCCCGCAGGGGGCGTAGTGGGGGAGCAGTACTTC. Variable domain in full (rest from reference TRBV7-2 and TRBJ2-7): GAGVSQSPSNKVTEKGKDVELRCDPISGHTALYWYRQSLGQGLEFLIYFQGNSAPDKSGLPSDRFSAERTGGSVSTLTIQRTQQEDSAVYLCASSSPAGGVVGEQYFGPGTRLTVT.

This rearrangement joins TRBV7-3 to TRBJ1-6, with D hard to call. Trimming took 5 bases from V and 7 from J, leaving 15 bases between them. This CDR3 comprises 15 residues. Germline V lookup: CDR1 SGHTA, CDR2 FQGTGA. CDR3 protein: CASSLERPGNSPLHF. The DNA for the CDR3 is TGTGCCAGCAGCCTCGAGAGGCCGGGAAATTCACCCCTCCACTTT.

The gene calls are TRBV5-1 and TRBJ2-7; 7 nucleotides match TRBD1. The CDR3 spans 13 residues. Germline V CDR1 and CDR2: SGHRS, YFSETQ. The trim removed 4 bases at V and 5 bases at J, leaving 6 bases unmatched. The CDR3 here is CASSEGGWNEQYF. The CDR3, as DNA: TGCGCCAGCAGCGAAGGGGGCTGGAACGAGCAGTACTTC.

This chain uses TRBV27 with TRBJ1-1; perhaps TRBD1 as D (6 bases). Per germline, CDR1 MNHEY and CDR2 SMNVEV (reference sequence). CDR3 size: 14 residues. With 2 bases removed from V and 6 bases from J, the gap between germline ends came to 13 bases. The CDR3 is CASSLVGGWAEAFF. The CDR3 DNA reads as TGTGCCAGCAGTTTAGTTGGGGGCTGGGCTGAAGCTTTCTTT.

The V and J genes are TRBV7-2 and TRBJ1-5; TRBD1 is a possible D gene (6 bases). The V end was cut by 4 bases, the J end by 7 bases, with 8 bases between. Germline CDR1 reads SGHTA; CDR2 reads FQGNSA. The CDR3 covers 12 residues. The CDR3 here is CASSSRGQPQHF. The CDR3 coding sequence is TGTGCCAGCAGCTCTAGGGGGCAGCCCCAGCATTTT.

This chain connects TRBV2 to TRBJ2-7, with TRBD2 identical over 7 bases. The CDR3 contains 14 residues. CDR1 is SNHLY and CDR2 is FYNNEI in the germline V gene. Trimming removed 3 bases from V and 6 bases from J; junction bases left unmatched: 8. The CDR3 loop is CASSEGGSPSEQYF. In nucleotides, the CDR3 is TGTGCCAGCAGTGAGGGAGGGAGTCCCTCCGAGCAGTACTTC.

The rearrangement joins TRBV11-2 to TRBJ2-2, with 8 positions matching TRBD1. CDR1 and CDR2 from the germline V gene are SGHAT and FQNNGV. The V and J ends lost 2 bases and 6 bases, in that order; junction bases with no gene match: 11. The CDR3 has 17 amino acids. CDR3 bases: TGTGCCAGCAGCTTAAGGGTTTATGGACAGGGTGCCGGGGAGCTGTTTTTT. Protein sequence: CASSLRVYGQGAGELFF.

The chain is built from TRBV2 and TRBJ1-2; 9 bases are shared with TRBD1. Per germline, CDR1 SNHLY and CDR2 FYNNEI. CDR3 length: 17 residues. The J segment lost 1 base and the V segment lost 7 bases, leaving 13 bases of the junction unmatched. The CDR3 DNA is TGTGCCAGCATCCTCGGGGACAGGGCGCAAAATAACTATGGCTACACCTTC. Its translation: CASILGDRAQNNYGYTF.

V gene TRBV7-3 combines with J gene TRBJ2-6; TRBD1 matches 10 bases. J was trimmed by 2 bases and V by 3 bases; bases with no gene match: 1. Germline V gene data show CDR1 as SGHTA and CDR2 as FQGTGA. The CDR3 totals 16 residues. The CDR3 here is CASSLTGGAGANVLTF. CDR3 coding DNA: TGTGCCAGCAGCTTGACAGGGGGCGCTGGGGCCAACGTCCTGACTTTC.

The chain combines TRBV7-9 with TRBJ1-2; the match to TRBD1 covers 7 bases. Germline V gene lookup returns CDR1 SEHNR and CDR2 FQNEAQ (reference sequence). This CDR3 has 12 residues. V shed 5 bases and J 7 bases; nucleotides not matched to a gene: 4. CDR3 residues: CASSQDRSGYTF. CDR3 coding DNA: TGTGCCAGCAGCCAGGACAGGTCTGGCTACACCTTC.